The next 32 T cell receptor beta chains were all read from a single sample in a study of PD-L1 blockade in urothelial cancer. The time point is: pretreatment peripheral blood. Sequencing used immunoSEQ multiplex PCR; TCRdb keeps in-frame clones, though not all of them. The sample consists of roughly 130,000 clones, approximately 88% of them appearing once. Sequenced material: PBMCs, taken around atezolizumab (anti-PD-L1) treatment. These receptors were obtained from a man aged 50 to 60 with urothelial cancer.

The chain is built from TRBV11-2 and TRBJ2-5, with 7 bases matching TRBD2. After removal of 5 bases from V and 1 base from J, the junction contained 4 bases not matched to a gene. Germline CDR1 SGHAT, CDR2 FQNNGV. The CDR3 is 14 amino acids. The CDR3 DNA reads TGTGCCAGCAGCCCGACTAGCCTCCAAGAGACCCAGTACTTC. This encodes CASSPTSLQETQYF.

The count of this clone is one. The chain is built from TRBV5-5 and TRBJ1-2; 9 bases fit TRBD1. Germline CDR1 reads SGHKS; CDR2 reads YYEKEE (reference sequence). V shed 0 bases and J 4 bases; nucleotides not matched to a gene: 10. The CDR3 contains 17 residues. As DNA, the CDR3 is TGTGCCAGCAGCTTGGGGGTCTTTACAGGGGGCGGCTATGGCTACACCTTC. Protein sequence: CASSLGVFTGGGYGYTF.

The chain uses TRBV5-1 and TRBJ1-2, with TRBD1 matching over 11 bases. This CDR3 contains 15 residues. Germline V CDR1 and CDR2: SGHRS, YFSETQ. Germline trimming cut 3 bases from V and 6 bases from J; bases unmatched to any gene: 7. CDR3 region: CASSYSGTGGDGYTF. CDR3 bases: TGCGCCAGCAGCTACTCCGGGACAGGGGGGGATGGCTACACCTTC.

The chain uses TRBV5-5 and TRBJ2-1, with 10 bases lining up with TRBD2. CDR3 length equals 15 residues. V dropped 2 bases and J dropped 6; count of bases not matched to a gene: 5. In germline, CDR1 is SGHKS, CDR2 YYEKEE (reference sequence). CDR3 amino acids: CASSFMPSGSNEQFF. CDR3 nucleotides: TGTGCCAGCAGCTTTATGCCTAGCGGGAGCAATGAGCAGTTCTTC.

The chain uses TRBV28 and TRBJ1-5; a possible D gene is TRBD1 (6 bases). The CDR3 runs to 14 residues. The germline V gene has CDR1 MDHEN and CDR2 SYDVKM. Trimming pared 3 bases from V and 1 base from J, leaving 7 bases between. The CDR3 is CASSLGQSNQPQHF. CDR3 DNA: TGTGCCAGCAGTTTGGGACAAAGCAATCAGCCCCAGCATTTT.

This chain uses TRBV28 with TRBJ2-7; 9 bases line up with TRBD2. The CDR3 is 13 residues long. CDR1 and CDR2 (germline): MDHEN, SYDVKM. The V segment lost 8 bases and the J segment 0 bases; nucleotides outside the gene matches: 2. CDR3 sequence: CASGSGSSYEQYF. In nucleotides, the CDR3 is TGTGCCAGCGGTAGCGGGAGCTCCTACGAGCAGTACTTC.

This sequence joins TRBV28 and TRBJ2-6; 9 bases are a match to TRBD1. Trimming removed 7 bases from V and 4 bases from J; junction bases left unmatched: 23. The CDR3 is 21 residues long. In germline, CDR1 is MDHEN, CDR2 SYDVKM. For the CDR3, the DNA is TGTGCCAGCACCACCCGGCACTTAGGGACAGGGATCTGGTCCGGGGCCAACGTCCTGACTTTC. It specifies CASTTRHLGTGIWSGANVLTF. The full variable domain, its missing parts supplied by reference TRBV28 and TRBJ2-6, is DVKVTQSSRYLVKRTGEKVFLECVQDMDHENMFWYRQDPGLGLRLIYFSYDVKMKEKGDIPEGYSVSREKKERFSLILESASTNQTSMYLCASTTRHLGTGIWSGANVLTFGAGSRLTVL.

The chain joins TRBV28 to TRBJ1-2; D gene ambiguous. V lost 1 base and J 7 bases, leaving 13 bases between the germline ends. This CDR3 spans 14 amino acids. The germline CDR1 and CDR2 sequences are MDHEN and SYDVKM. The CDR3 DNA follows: TGTGCCAGCAGTTTATCCCGAGGTTTAGGTGGCTACACCTTC. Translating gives CASSLSRGLGGYTF.

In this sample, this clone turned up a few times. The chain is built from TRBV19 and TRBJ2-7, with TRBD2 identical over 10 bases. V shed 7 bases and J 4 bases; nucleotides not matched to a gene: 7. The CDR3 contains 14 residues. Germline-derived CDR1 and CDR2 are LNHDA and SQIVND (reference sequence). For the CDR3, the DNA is TGTGCCAGTACCCCTAGCGGGAGATTGTACGAGCAGTACTTC. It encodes CASTPSGRLYEQYF.

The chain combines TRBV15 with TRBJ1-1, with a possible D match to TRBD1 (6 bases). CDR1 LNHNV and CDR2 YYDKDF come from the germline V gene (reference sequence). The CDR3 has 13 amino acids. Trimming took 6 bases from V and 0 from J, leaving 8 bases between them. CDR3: CATRTGLNTEAFF. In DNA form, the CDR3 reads TGTGCCACCAGGACAGGCTTGAACACTGAAGCTTTCTTT.

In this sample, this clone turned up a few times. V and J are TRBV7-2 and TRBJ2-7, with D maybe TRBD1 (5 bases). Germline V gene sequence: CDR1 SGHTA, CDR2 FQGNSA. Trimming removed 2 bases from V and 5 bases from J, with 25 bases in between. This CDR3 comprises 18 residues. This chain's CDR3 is CASSLSWWQGSIRHEQYF. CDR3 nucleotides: TGTGCCAGCAGCTTATCCTGGTGGCAGGGATCGATCCGCCACGAGCAGTACTTC.

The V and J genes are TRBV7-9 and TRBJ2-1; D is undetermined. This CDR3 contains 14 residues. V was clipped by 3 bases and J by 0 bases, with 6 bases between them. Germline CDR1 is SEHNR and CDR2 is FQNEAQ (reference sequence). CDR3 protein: CASSFSSSYNEQFF. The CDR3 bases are TGTGCCAGCAGCTTTAGTAGCTCCTACAATGAGCAGTTCTTC.

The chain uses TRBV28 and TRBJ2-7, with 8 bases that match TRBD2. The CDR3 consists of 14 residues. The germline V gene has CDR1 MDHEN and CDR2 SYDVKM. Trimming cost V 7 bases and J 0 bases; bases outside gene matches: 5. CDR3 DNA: TGTGCCAGCACCCGAAGCGGGAGCTCCTACGAGCAGTACTTC. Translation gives CASTRSGSSYEQYF.

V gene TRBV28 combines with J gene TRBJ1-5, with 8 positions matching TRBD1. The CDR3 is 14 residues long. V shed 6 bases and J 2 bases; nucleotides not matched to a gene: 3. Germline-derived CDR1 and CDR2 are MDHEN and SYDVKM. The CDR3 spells CASSLTGGNQPQHF. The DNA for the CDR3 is TGTGCCAGCAGCCTGACAGGGGGCAATCAGCCCCAGCATTTT.

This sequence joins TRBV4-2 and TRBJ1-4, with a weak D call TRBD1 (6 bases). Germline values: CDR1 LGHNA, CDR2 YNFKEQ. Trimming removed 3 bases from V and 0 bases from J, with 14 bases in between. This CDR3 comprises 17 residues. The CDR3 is CASSQRGTFATNEKLFF. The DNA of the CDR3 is TGTGCCAGCAGCCAGAGGGGGACCTTTGCAACTAATGAAAAACTGTTTTTT.

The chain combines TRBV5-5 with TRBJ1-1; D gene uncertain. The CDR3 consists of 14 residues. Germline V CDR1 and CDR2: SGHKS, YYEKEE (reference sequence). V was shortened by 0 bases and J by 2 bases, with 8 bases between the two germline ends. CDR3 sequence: CASSLAVLNTEAFF. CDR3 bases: TGTGCCAGCAGCTTGGCCGTCCTAAACACTGAAGCTTTCTTT.

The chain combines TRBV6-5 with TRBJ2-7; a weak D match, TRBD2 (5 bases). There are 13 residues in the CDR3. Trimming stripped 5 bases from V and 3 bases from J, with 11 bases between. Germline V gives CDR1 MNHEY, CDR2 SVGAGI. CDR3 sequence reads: CASSRTTSYEQYF. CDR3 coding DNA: TGTGCCAGCAGTCGAACCACTAGCTACGAGCAGTACTTC.

The CDR3 reads CASSRRAPSLYQETQYF. Written as DNA, the CDR3 is TGTGCCAGTAGTAGGCGGGCACCCTCCCTGTACCAAGAGACCCAGTACTTC. The V call is TRBV19, the J call TRBJ2-5, with D maybe TRBD2 (5 bases). The CDR3 contains 17 residues. CDR1 and CDR2 from the germline V gene are LNHDA and SQIVND (reference sequence). The V and J ends lost 4 bases and 0 bases respectively, with 18 bases between them.

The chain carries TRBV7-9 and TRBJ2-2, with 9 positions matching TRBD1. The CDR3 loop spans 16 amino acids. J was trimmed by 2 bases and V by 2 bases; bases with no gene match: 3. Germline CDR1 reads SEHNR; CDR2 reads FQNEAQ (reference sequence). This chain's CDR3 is CASSLRGQGNTGELFF. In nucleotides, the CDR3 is TGTGCCAGCAGCTTACGGGGACAGGGAAACACCGGGGAGCTGTTTTTT.

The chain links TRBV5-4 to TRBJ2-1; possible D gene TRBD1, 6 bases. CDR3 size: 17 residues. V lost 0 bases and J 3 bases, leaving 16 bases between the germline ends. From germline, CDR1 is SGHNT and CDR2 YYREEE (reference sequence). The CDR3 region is CASSLGYLGANYNEQFF. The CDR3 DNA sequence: TGTGCCAGCAGCTTGGGCTATCTGGGGGCTAACTACAATGAGCAGTTCTTC.

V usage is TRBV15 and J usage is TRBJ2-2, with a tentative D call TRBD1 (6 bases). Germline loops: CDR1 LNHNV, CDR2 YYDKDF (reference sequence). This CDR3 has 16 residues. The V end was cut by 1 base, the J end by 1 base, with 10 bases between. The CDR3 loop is CATSRGGRGNTGELFF. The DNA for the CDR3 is TGTGCCACCAGCAGAGGGGGCAGGGGGAACACCGGGGAGCTGTTTTTT.

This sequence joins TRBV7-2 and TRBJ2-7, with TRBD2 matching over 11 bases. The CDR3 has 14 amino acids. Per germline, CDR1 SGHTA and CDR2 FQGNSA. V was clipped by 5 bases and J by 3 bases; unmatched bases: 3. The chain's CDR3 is CASSPGLAGYEQYF. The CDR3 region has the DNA TGTGCCAGCAGCCCAGGACTAGCGGGCTACGAGCAGTACTTC.

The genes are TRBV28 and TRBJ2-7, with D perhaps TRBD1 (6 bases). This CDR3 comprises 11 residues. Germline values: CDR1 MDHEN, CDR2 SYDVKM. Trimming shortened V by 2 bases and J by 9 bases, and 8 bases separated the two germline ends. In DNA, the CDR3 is TGTGCCAGCAGTTTACAGGGGCCGCAGTACTTC. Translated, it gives CASSLQGPQYF. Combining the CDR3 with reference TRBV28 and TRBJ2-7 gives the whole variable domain DVKVTQSSRYLVKRTGEKVFLECVQDMDHENMFWYRQDPGLGLRLIYFSYDVKMKEKGDIPEGYSVSREKKERFSLILESASTNQTSMYLCASSLQGPQYFGPGTRLTVT.

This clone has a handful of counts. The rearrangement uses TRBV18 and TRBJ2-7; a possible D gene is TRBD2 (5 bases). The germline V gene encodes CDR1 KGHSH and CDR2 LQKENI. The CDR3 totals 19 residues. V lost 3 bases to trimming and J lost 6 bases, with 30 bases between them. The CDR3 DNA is TGTGCCAGCTCACCGGTCAGCGGCGGAGGCTCTCCTTTGCTGAGCGAGCAGTACTTC. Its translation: CASSPVSGGGSPLLSEQYF.

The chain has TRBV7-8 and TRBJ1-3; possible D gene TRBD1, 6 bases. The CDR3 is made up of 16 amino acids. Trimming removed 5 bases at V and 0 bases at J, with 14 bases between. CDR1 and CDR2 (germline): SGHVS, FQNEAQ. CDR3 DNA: TGTGCCAGCAGCCTCAGGGGCAGGAACTCTGGAAACACCATATATTTT. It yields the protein CASSLRGRNSGNTIYF.

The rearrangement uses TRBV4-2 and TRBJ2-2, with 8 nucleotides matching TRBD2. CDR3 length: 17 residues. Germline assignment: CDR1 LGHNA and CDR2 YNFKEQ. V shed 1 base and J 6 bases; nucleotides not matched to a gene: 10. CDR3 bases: TGTGCCAGCAGCCAAGCGGCGGGAGGTCGGTACTCCGGGGAGCTGTTTTTT. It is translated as CASSQAAGGRYSGELFF.

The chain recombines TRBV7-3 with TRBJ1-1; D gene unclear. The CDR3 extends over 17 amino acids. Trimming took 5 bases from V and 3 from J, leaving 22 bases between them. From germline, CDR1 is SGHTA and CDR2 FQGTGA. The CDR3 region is CASSPRFSTVLDTEAFF. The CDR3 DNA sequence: TGTGCCAGCAGCCCTCGTTTCTCCACGGTCCTGGACACTGAAGCTTTCTTT.

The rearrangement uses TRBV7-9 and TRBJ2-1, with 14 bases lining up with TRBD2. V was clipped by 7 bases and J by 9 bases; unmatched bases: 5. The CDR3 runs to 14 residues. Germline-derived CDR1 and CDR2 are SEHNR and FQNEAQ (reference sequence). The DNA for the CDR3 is TGTGCCAGCACAACGACTAGCGGGAGGGCTGAGCAGTTCTTC. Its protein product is CASTTTSGRAEQFF.

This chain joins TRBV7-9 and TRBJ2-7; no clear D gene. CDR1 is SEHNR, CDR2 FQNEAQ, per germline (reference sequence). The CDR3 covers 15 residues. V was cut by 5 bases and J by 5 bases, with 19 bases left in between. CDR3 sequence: CASSRRRLRGDEQYF. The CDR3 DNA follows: TGTGCCAGCAGCAGGAGACGGCTAAGAGGCGACGAGCAGTACTTC.

CDR3 region: CASSVLAGSSYNEQFF. CDR3 coding DNA: TGTGCCAGCAGCGTTTTAGCGGGGAGCTCCTACAATGAGCAGTTCTTC. The rearrangement links TRBV7-8 to TRBJ2-1, with TRBD2 matching over 8 bases. Losses at the gene ends were 5 bases for V and 0 bases for J; bases not matched to a gene: 6. Germline V gene lookup returns CDR1 SGHVS and CDR2 FQNEAQ. The CDR3 loop spans 16 amino acids.

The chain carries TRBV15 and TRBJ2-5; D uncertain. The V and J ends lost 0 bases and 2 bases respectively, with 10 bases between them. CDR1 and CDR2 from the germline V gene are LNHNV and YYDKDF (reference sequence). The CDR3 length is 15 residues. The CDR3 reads CATSRDRRPQETQYF. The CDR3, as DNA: TGTGCCACCAGCAGAGATCGGCGGCCTCAAGAGACCCAGTACTTC.

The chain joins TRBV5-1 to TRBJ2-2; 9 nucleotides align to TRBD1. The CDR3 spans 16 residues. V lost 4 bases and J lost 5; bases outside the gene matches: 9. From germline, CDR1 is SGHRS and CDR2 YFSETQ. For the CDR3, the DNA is TGCGCCAGCAGCCCGGCGGGACAGGGTTGGACCGGGGAGCTGTTTTTT. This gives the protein CASSPAGQGWTGELFF.